A selection of T cell receptor beta chains follows, all from one sample in a study of OX40 agonist ivuxolimab in advanced cancers. Assay: immunoSEQ multiplex PCR; the TCRdb copy retains only in-frame clones and omits some. The sample yields about 120,000 clones, 80% to 90% seen once. This specimen consisted of CD4+ or CD8+ T cells sorted from blood, obtained in a trial of the OX40 agonist ivuxolimab. The receptors here all came from an adult with an advanced solid tumor such as melanoma, head and neck, liver or kidney cancer. Each CDR3 is given with its conserved first and last residue. D genes are given only for firm matches. Size is omitted from some rows. Given values are once, few, many or a class for expanded clones.

v_gene	abundance	d_gene	j_gene	CDR3aa	CDR3nt
TRBV7-2	NA	TRBD2	TRBJ2-3	CASSLGGADTQYF	TGTGCCAGCAGCCTCGGGGGGGCAGATACGCAGTATTTT
TRBV7-2	NA	TRBD2	TRBJ2-5	CASSLGSSGGQETQYF	TGTGCCAGCAGCTTAGGTTCTAGCGGGGGACAAGAGACCCAGTACTTC
TRBV7-9	NA	TRBD1	TRBJ2-1	CASSLPTGGFANEQFF	TGTGCCAGCAGCTTACCTACAGGGGGCTTTGCCAATGAGCAGTTCTTC
TRBV18	NA	NA	TRBJ1-3	CASSRLAGSSGNTIYF	TGTGCCAGCTCACGCCTAGCCGGTAGCTCTGGAAACACCATATATTTT
TRBV4-3	NA	TRBD2	TRBJ2-5	CASSQGAVGGIRETQYF	TGCGCCAGCAGCCAAGGAGCGGTCGGGGGGATTCGGGAGACCCAGTACTTC
TRBV30	NA	TRBD1	TRBJ2-6	CAWSVIRDSLRGANVLTF	TGTGCCTGGAGTGTAATTAGGGACAGCCTTCGGGGGGCCAACGTCCTGACTTTC
TRBV19	NA	TRBD1	TRBJ2-7	CASSSGQVQGEQYF	TGTGCCAGTAGTTCGGGACAGGTCCAGGGCGAGCAGTACTTC
TRBV5-5	NA	TRBD1	TRBJ2-5	CASSLTGLDRATQYF	TGTGCCAGCAGCTTAACAGGGCTCGACAGGGCGACCCAGTACTTC
TRBV14	NA	TRBD1	TRBJ2-3	CASSPGQGGDTQYF	TGTGCCAGCAGCCCAGGACAGGGTGGGGATACGCAGTATTTT
TRBV16	NA	NA	TRBJ1-1	CASSQSGREAFF	TGTGCCAGCAGCCAATCGGGCAGGGAAGCTTTCTTT
TRBV6-5	NA	NA	TRBJ2-7	CASSYLHEQYF	TGTGCCAGCAGTTACCTCCACGAGCAGTACTTC
TRBV9	NA	TRBD1	TRBJ2-7	CASSEHFGQAYEQYF	TGTGCCAGCAGTGAACACTTCGGACAGGCCTACGAGCAGTACTTC
TRBV4-3	NA	NA	TRBJ2-3	CASSQRPRDTDTQYF	TGCGCCAGCAGCCAACGGCCGAGGGACACAGATACGCAGTATTTT
TRBV30	NA	NA	TRBJ1-3	CAWEGTGNTIYF	TGTGCCTGGGAAGGAACTGGAAACACCATATATTTT
TRBV19	once	NA	TRBJ1-1	CASSIPTVNTEAFF	TGTGCCAGTAGTATTCCGACGGTGAACACTGAAGCTTTCTTT
TRBV10-3	NA	NA	TRBJ2-2	CAIRARTGAGELFF	TGTGCCATCAGGGCTAGGACCGGGGCCGGGGAGCTGTTTTTT
TRBV6-5	NA	NA	TRBJ1-5	CASTRENSNQPQHF	TGTGCCAGCACCAGGGAAAATAGCAATCAGCCCCAGCATTTT
TRBV7-2	NA	TRBD2	TRBJ2-2	CASFPTSGGRRDTGELFF	TGTGCCAGCTTCCCCACTAGCGGGGGGCGCCGCGACACCGGGGAGCTGTTTTTT
TRBV6-1	NA	TRBD1	TRBJ1-2	CASSEEAGGYGYTF	TGTGCCAGCAGTGAAGAGGCAGGGGGCTATGGCTACACCTTC
TRBV7-2	NA	NA	TRBJ1-6	CASSLGRGNSPLHF	TGTGCCAGCAGCTTGGGTAGGGGTAATTCACCCCTCCACTTT
TRBV5-6	NA	TRBD1	TRBJ1-6	CASSRQGLTLNSPLHF	TGTGCCAGCAGCCGACAGGGTCTTACCCTTAATTCACCCCTCCACTTT
TRBV18	NA	TRBD1	TRBJ1-2	CASSDTGGRSGNYGYTF	TGTGCCAGCTCAGACACAGGGGGCCGCAGTGGTAACTATGGCTACACCTTC
TRBV30	NA	NA	TRBJ1-3	CAWSVSSGNTIYF	TGTGCCTGGAGTGTGAGTTCTGGAAACACCATATATTTT
TRBV7-2	few	NA	TRBJ2-7	CASRADGSSYEQYF	TGTGCCAGCAGGGCGGACGGGAGCTCCTACGAGCAGTACTTC
TRBV6-6	NA	NA	TRBJ1-4	CASSRQGSRANEKLFF	TGTGCCAGCAGCCGGCAGGGAAGTCGGGCTAATGAAAAACTGTTTTTT
TRBV5-1	NA	NA	TRBJ2-1	CASTETTYNEQFF	TGCGCCAGCACCGAGACAACCTACAATGAGCAGTTCTTC
TRBV5-1	NA	TRBD1	TRBJ2-2	CASSLSGTDAGELFF	TGCGCCAGCAGCTTATCCGGGACAGACGCCGGGGAGCTGTTTTTT
TRBV5-4	NA	TRBD1	TRBJ2-1	CASSSGTEKFYNEQFF	TGTGCCAGCAGCTCGGGGACAGAGAAATTTTACAATGAGCAGTTCTTC
TRBV28	NA	NA	TRBJ1-5	CASSLSGGRRQPQHF	TGTGCCAGCAGTTTGTCCGGGGGGCGAAGACAGCCCCAGCATTTT
TRBV20-1	NA	NA	TRBJ1-2	CSAWEGYGYTF	TGCAGTGCCTGGGAGGGCTATGGCTACACCTTC
TRBV18	once	NA	TRBJ1-1	CATSRDSGVNTEAFF	TGTGCCACCTCTCGGGATTCGGGAGTGAACACTGAAGCTTTCTTT
TRBV5-1	NA	NA	TRBJ1-2	CASRTSSVSNYGYTF	TGCGCCAGCAGAACCAGCTCGGTCTCTAACTATGGCTACACCTTC
TRBV28	NA	TRBD1	TRBJ1-1	CASSVAGGVTEAFF	TGTGCCAGCAGTGTGGCAGGGGGTGTCACTGAAGCTTTCTTT
TRBV7-9	NA	NA	TRBJ1-1	CASSLREVGTEAFF	TGTGCCAGCAGCTTACGGGAAGTGGGCACTGAAGCTTTCTTT
TRBV10-1	NA	NA	TRBJ1-2	CASSHDRSYGYTF	TGCGCCAGCAGTCATGACAGGAGCTATGGCTACACCTTC
TRBV19	few	TRBD1	TRBJ1-5	CASRDRGFGVQPQHF	TGTGCCAGCAGGGACAGGGGGTTTGGAGTCCAGCCCCAGCATTTT
TRBV9	NA	NA	TRBJ2-5	CASSVELGLNGETQYF	TGTGCCAGCAGCGTAGAGCTTGGGCTAAACGGGGAGACCCAGTACTTC
TRBV2	NA	TRBD1	TRBJ2-7	CASLGQSYEQYF	TGTGCCAGTTTGGGACAGAGCTACGAGCAGTACTTC
TRBV7-2	NA	NA	TRBJ1-4	CASNLGGIGEKLFF	TGTGCCAGCAACTTAGGGGGAATAGGCGAAAAACTGTTTTTT
TRBV7-9	once	NA	TRBJ2-1	CASSLSGGVQFF	TGTGCCAGCAGCTTATCCGGGGGAGTGCAGTTCTTC
TRBV4-1	once	NA	TRBJ2-3	CASSQARDTARTDTQYF	TGCGCCAGCAGCCAAGCCCGGGACACAGCCCGCACAGATACGCAGTATTTT
TRBV6-1	NA	NA	TRBJ1-4	CASSEMGVTNEKLFF	TGTGCCAGCAGTGAAATGGGGGTGACTAATGAAAAACTGTTTTTT
TRBV7-2	NA	TRBD1	TRBJ2-7	CASSFQGRGKNEQYF	TGTGCCAGCAGCTTTCAGGGCAGGGGGAAAAACGAGCAGTACTTC
TRBV7-2	NA	NA	TRBJ2-5	CASSPRQLQETQYF	TGTGCCAGCAGCCCTCGACAACTACAAGAGACCCAGTACTTC